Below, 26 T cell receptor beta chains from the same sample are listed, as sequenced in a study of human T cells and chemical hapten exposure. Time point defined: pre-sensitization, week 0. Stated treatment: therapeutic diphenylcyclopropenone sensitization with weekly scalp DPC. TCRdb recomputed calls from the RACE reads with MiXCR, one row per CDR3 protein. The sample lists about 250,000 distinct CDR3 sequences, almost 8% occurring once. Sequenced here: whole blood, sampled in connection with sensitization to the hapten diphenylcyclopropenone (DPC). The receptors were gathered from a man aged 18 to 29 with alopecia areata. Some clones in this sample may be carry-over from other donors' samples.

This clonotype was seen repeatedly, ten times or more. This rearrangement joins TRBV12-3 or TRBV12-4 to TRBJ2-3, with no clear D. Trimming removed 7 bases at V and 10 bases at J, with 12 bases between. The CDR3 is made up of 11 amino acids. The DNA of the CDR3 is TGTGCCAGCATGGGGTATGACCCGCAGTATTTT. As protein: CASMGYDPQYF.

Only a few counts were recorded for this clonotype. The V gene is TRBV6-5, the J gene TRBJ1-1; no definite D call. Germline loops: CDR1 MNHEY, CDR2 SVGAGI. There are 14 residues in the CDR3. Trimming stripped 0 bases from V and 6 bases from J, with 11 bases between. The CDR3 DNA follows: TGTGCCAGCAGTTACTCGGCCAGGAATTCTGAAGCTTTCTTT. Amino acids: CASSYSARNSEAFF.

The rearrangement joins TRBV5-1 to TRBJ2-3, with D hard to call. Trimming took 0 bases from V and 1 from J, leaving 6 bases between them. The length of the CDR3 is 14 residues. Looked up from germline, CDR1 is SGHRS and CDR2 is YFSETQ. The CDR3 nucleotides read TGCGCCAGCAGCTTGGCAGCAGGCACAGATACGCAGTATTTT. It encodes CASSLAAGTDTQYF.

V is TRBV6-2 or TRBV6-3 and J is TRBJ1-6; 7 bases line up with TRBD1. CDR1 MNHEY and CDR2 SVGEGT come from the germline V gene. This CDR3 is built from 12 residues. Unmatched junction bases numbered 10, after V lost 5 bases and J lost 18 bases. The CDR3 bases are TGTGCCAGCAGTCAGCCCAATGAGGGGGCCCACTTT. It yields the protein CASSQPNEGAHF.

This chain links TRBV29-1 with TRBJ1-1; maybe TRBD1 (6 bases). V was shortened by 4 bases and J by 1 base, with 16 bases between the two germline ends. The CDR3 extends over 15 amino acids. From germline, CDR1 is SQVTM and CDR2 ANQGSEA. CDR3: CSVAGQGTWNTEAFF. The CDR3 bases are TGCAGCGTTGCCGGGCAGGGGACCTGGAACACTGAAGCTTTCTTT.

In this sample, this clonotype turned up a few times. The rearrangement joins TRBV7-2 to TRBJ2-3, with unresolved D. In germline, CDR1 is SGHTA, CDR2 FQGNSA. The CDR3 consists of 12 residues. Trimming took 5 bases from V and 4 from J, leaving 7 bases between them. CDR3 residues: CASSRFSDTQYF. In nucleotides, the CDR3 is TGTGCCAGCAGCCGTTTTTCAGATACGCAGTATTTT.

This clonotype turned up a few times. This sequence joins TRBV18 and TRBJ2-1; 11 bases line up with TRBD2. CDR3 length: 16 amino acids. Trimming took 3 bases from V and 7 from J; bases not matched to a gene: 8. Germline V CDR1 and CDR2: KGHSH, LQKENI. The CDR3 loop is CASSPILAGANNEQFF. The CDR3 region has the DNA TGTGCCAGCTCACCCATACTAGCGGGGGCAAATAATGAGCAGTTCTTC.

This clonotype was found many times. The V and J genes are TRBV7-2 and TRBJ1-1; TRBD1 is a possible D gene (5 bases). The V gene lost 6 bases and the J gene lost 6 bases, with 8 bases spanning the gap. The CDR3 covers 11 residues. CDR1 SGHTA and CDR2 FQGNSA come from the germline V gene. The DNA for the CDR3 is TGTGCCAGCAGTCGGGACTCTGAAGCTTTCTTT. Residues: CASSRDSEAFF.

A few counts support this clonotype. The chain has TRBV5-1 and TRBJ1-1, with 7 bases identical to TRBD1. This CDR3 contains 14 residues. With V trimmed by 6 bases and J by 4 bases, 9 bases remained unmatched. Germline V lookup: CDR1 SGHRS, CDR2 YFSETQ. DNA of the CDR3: TGCGCCAGCACTAGAATGACAGGGATCACTGAAGCTTTCTTT. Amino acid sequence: CASTRMTGITEAFF.

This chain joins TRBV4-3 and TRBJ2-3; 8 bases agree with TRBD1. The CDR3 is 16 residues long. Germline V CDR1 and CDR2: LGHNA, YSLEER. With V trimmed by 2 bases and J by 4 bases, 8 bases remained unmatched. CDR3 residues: CASSQQDRGMADTQYF. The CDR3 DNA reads TGCGCCAGCAGCCAACAAGACAGGGGAATGGCAGATACGCAGTATTTT.

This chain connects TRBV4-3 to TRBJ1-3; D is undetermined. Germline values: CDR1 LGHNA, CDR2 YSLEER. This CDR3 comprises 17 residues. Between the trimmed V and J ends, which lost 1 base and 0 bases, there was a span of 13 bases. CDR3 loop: CASSQGSGYNSGNTIYF. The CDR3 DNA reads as TGCGCCAGCAGCCAAGGATCGGGCTATAACTCTGGAAACACCATATATTTT.

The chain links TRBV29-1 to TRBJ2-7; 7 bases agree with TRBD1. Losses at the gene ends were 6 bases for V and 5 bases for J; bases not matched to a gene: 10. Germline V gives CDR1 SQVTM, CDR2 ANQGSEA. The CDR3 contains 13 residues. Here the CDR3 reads CSVRQGTSNEQYF. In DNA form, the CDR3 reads TGCAGCGTCAGACAGGGAACTAGTAACGAGCAGTACTTC.

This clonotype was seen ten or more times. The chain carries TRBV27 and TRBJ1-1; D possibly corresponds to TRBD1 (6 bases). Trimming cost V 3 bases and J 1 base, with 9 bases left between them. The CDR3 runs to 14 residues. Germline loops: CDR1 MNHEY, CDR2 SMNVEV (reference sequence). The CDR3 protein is CASSFAGANTEAFF. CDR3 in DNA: TGTGCCAGCAGTTTTGCAGGGGCGAACACTGAAGCTTTCTTT.

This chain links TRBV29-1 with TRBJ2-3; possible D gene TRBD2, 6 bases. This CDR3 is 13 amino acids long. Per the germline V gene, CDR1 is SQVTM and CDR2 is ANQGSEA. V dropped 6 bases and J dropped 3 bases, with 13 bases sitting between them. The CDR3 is CSVDLRGTDTQYF. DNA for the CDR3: TGCAGCGTAGACCTCCGGGGGACAGATACGCAGTATTTT.

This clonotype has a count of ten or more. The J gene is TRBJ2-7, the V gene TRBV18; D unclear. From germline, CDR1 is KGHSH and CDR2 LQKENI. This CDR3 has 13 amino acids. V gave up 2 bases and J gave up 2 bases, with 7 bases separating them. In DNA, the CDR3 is TGTGCCAGCTCACCATCCGGCACCTACGAGCAGTACGTC. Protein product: CASSPSGTYEQYV.

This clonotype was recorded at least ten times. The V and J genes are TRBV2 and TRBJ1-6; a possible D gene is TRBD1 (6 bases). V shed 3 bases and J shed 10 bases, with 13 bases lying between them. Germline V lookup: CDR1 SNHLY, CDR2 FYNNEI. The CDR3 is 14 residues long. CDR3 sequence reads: CASSEERGESPLHF. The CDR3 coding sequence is TGTGCCAGCAGTGAGGAAAGGGGGGAATCACCCCTCCACTTT.

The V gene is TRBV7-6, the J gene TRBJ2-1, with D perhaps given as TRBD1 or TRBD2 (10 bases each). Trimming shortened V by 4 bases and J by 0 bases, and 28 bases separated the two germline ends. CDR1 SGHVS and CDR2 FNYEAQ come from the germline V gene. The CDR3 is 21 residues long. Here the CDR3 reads CASSSRTGGKLAGISYNEQFF. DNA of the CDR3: TGTGCCAGCAGCTCCAGGACAGGGGGGAAACTAGCGGGGATCTCCTACAATGAGCAGTTCTTC. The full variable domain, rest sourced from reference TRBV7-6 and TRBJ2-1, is GAGVSQSPRYKVTKRGQDVALRCDPISGHVSLYWYRQALGQGPEFLTYFNYEAQQDKSGLPNDRFSAERPEGSISTLTIQRTEQRDSAMYRCASSSRTGGKLAGISYNEQFFGPGTRLTVL.

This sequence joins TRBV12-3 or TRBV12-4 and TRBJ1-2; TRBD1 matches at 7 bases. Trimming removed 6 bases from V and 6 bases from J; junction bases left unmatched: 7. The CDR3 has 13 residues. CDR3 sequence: CASRSGQPDGYTF. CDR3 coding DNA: TGTGCCAGCAGATCGGGACAGCCGGATGGCTACACCTTC.

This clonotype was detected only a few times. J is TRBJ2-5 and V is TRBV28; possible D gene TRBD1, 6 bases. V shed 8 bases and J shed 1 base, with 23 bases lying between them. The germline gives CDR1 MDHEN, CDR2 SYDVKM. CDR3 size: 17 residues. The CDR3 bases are TGTGCCAGCTCTTCTGGGGAACAGGGAAGATCCCAAGAGACCCAGTACTTC. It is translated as CASSSGEQGRSQETQYF.

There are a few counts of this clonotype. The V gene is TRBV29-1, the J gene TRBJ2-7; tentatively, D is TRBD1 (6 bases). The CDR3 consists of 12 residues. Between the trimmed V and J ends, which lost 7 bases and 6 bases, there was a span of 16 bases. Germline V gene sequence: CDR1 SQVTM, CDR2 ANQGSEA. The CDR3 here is CSAGDLKGEQYF. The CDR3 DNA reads TGCAGCGCAGGGGACCTAAAGGGCGAGCAGTACTTC.

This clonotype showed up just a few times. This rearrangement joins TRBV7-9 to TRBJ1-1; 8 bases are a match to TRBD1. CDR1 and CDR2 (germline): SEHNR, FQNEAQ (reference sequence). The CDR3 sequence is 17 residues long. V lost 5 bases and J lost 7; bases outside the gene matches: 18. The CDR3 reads CASSVIRPDRDRIEAFF. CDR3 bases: TGTGCCAGCAGCGTTATACGCCCGGACAGGGACCGAATTGAAGCTTTCTTT.

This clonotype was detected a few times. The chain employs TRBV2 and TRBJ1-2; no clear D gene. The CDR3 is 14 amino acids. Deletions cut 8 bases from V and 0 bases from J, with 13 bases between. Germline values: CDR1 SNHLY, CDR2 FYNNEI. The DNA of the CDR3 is TGTGCCAGCCGACCCCAACGCCCTAACTATGGCTACACCTTC. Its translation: CASRPQRPNYGYTF.

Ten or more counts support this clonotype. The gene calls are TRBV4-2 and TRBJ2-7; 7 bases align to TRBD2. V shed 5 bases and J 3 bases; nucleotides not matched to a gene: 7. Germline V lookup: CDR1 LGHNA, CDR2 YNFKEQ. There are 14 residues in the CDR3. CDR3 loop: CASSAGRGSYEQYF. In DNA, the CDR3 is TGTGCCAGCAGCGCGGGGAGGGGTAGCTACGAGCAGTACTTC.

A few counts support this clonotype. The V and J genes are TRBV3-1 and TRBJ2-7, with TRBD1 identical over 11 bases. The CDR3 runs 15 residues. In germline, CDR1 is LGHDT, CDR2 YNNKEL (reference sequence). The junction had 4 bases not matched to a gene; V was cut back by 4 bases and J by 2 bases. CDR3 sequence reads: CASSPRTGGTYEQYF. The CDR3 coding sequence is TGTGCCAGCAGCCCACGGACAGGGGGCACCTACGAGCAGTACTTC.

The CDR3 DNA reads TGTGCCAGCAGTCCGACCCGGACAGGGCGGTCGAACACCGGGGAGCTGTTTTTT. It is translated as CASSPTRTGRSNTGELFF. This chain joins TRBV27 and TRBJ2-2; 8 nucleotides align to TRBD1. The CDR3 covers 18 residues. Germline CDR1 is MNHEY and CDR2 is SMNVEV (reference sequence). The ends lost 5 bases at V and 0 bases at J; junction bases unmatched: 11.

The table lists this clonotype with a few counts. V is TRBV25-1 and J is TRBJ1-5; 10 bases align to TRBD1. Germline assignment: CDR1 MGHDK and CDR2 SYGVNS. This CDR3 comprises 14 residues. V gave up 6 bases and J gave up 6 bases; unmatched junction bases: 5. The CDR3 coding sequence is TGTGCCAGCAGAGGGACAGGGGAGGGTCAGCCCCAGCATTTT. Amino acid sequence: CASRGTGEGQPQHF.